This entry lists 10 T cell receptor beta chains sequenced from one sample in a study of cytomegalovirus exposure and HLA in healthy donors. The PCR used 60 Vbeta and 13 Jbeta primers. The protocol was immunoSEQ multiplex PCR, while the TCRdb copy is restricted to in-frame clones and leaves out a portion. Among 100,000 to 150,000 clones, around 75% were seen once, and the ten largest hold approximately 9.6%. Sequencing input: PBMCs. These TCRs come from a woman between 45 and 65 years old in good health and CMV-seropositive.

This clone has more than one count but fewer than ten. V gene TRBV9 combines with J gene TRBJ2-1; D is unresolved. The V gene lost 1 base and the J gene lost 9 bases, with 8 bases spanning the gap. This CDR3 comprises 12 residues. The V gene's germline CDR1 is SGDLS and CDR2 YYNGEE. This CDR3 reads CASSVNNGEQFF. The DNA of the CDR3 is TGTGCCAGCAGCGTAAATAACGGTGAGCAGTTCTTC.

The chain links TRBV27 to TRBJ2-1, with TRBD1 as a possible D gene (6 bases). The CDR3 spans 14 residues. V lost 3 bases, J lost 4 bases, and 10 bases lay in between. Germline CDR1 and CDR2: MNHEY and SMNVEV (reference sequence). The CDR3 loop is CASSFRTAYNEQFF. The CDR3 region has the DNA TGTGCCAGCAGTTTCAGGACAGCGTACAATGAGCAGTTCTTC.

This clone has just a few counts. The rearrangement uses TRBV5-6 and TRBJ1-2, with TRBD1 matching over 8 bases. V was pared by 2 bases and J by 5 bases, with 2 bases of the junction left unmatched. The CDR3 length is 13 residues. Germline values: CDR1 SGHDT, CDR2 YYEEEE. CDR3 protein: CASSFRQGYGYTF. In nucleotides, the CDR3 is TGTGCCAGCAGCTTTCGACAGGGGTATGGCTACACCTTC.

Only one count was recorded for this clone. The genes are TRBV6-5 and TRBJ2-7; 8 nucleotides line up with TRBD1. Germline CDR1 MNHEY, CDR2 SVGAGI. This CDR3 is 14 amino acids long. J was trimmed by 1 base and V by 6 bases; bases with no gene match: 5. CDR3 sequence (DNA): TGTGCCAGCAGCCCGACAGGGGTATCCTACGAGCAGTACTTC. This codes for CASSPTGVSYEQYF.

This chain uses TRBV11-3 with TRBJ2-5, with D possibly being TRBD2 (6 bases). Trimming took 5 bases from V and 4 from J, leaving 14 bases between them. Looked up from germline, CDR1 is SGHNT and CDR2 is YENEEA. This CDR3 has 14 amino acids. Here the CDR3 DNA reads TGTGCCAGCAGCCCTAGCGCGGGGACAGAGACCCAGTACTTC. This codes for CASSPSAGTETQYF.

The sample holds a few counts of this clone. The V gene is TRBV6-6, the J gene TRBJ2-2; 7 nucleotides agree with TRBD1. V lost 0 bases to trimming and J lost 6 bases; unmatched junction nucleotides: 7. Looked up from germline, CDR1 is MNHNY and CDR2 is SVGAGI (reference sequence). The CDR3 is 16 residues long. CDR3 sequence reads: CASSYSTQGKAGELFF. The CDR3, as DNA: TGTGCCAGCAGTTACTCGACACAGGGGAAGGCCGGGGAGCTGTTTTTT.

The chain combines TRBV21-1 with TRBJ2-5; the D call in the table, TRBD2, was not verified against the DNA. TRBV21-1 represents a pseudogene. This CDR3 contains 17 residues. In DNA, the CDR3 is TGTGCCAGCAGCATTGGGACTAGCGGGAGGGTGGGAGAGACCCAGTACTTC. Translated, it gives CASSIGTSGRVGETQYF.

This chain joins TRBV29-1 and TRBJ2-2; possibly TRBD1 for D (5 bases). V was cut by 0 bases and J by 1 base, with 9 bases left in between. The CDR3 runs to 15 residues. Germline assignment: CDR1 SQVTM and CDR2 ANQGSEA. CDR3 nucleotides: TGCAGCGTTGAAGATAGGCAGGGGAACACCGGGGAGCTGTTTTTT. Its translation: CSVEDRQGNTGELFF.

In DNA form, the CDR3 reads TGCGCCAGCAGCTTGGTTTCTAACCAAGAGACCCAGTACTTC. Protein sequence: CASSLVSNQETQYF. The chain carries TRBV5-1 and TRBJ2-5; D remains unclear. V was shortened by 0 bases and J by 0 bases, with 6 bases between the two germline ends. The CDR3 spans 14 residues. The germline gives CDR1 SGHRS, CDR2 YFSETQ. Full variable domain (missing parts from reference TRBV5-1 and TRBJ2-5): KAGVTQTPRYLIKTRGQQVTLSCSPISGHRSVSWYQQTPGQGLQFLFEYFSETQRNKGNFPGRFSGRQFSNSRSEMNVSTLELGDSALYLCASSLVSNQETQYFGPGTRLLVL.

The chain couples TRBV9 to TRBJ1-2; unclear D gene. V was trimmed by 0 bases and J by 5 bases, leaving 5 bases between them. The germline CDR1 and CDR2 sequences are SGDLS and YYNGEE. CDR3 length equals 12 residues. CDR3 sequence (DNA): TGTGCCAGCAGCGTAGGCCAGTATGGCTACACCTTC. Translation gives CASSVGQYGYTF.